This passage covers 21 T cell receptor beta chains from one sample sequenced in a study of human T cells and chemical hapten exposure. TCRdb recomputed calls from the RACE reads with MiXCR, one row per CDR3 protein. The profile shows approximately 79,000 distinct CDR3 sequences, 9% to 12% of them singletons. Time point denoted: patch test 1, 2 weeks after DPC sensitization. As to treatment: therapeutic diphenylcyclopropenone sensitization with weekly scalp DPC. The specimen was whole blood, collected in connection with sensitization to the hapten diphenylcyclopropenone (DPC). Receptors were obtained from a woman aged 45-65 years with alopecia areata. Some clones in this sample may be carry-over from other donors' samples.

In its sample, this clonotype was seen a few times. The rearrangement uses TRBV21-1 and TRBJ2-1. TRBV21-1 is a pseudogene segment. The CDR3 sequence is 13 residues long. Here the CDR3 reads CASSEASGNEQFF. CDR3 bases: TGTGCCAGCAGCGAAGCGTCGGGGAATGAGCAGTTCTTC.

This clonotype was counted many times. CDR3 nucleotide sequence: TGTGCCAGCAGTTCAAATGGACTCGCTAGCTCCTACAATGAGCAGTTCTTC. It yields the protein CASSSNGLASSYNEQFF. The chain joins TRBV6-6 to TRBJ2-1; tentative D call: TRBD2 (5 bases). The CDR3 loop spans 17 amino acids. V lost 4 bases and J lost 0, with 16 bases in between. Germline lookup yields CDR1 MNHNY and CDR2 SVGAGI (reference sequence).

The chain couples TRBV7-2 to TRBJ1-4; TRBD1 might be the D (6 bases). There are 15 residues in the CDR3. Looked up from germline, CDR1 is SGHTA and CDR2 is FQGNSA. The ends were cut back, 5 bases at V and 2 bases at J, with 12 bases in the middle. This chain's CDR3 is CASSPQGLTNEKLFF. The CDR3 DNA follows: TGTGCCAGCAGCCCACAGGGTCTCACTAATGAAAAACTGTTTTTT.

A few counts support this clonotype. In nucleotides, the CDR3 is TGTGCCAGCTCTCTTATTTACCAAGAGACCCAGTACTTC. Its translation is CASSLIYQETQYF. The rearrangement joins TRBV18 to TRBJ2-5; no firm D call. Trimming left V 6 bases short and J 0 bases short, with 8 bases between. In germline, CDR1 is KGHSH, CDR2 LQKENI. This CDR3 has 13 amino acids.

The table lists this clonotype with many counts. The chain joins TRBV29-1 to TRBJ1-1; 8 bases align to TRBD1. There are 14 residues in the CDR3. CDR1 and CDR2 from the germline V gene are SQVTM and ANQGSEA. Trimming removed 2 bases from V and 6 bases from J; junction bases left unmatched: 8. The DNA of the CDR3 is TGCAGCGTTGAAATGGGCACAGGGGGGGCTGAAGCTTTCTTT. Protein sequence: CSVEMGTGGAEAFF.

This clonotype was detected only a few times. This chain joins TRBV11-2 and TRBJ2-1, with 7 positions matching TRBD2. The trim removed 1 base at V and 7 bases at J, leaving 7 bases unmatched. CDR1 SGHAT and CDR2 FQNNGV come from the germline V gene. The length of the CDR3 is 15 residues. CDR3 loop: CASSLGGGARNEQFF. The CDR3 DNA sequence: TGTGCCAGCAGCTTAGGGGGAGGGGCAAGGAATGAGCAGTTCTTC.

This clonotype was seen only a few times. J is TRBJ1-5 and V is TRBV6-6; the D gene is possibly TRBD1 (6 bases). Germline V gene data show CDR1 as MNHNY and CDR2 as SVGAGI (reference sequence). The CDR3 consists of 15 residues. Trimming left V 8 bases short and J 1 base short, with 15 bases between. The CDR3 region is CASGPGGPSNQPQHF. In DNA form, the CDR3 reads TGTGCCAGCGGTCCTGGGGGGCCGAGCAATCAGCCCCAGCATTTT.

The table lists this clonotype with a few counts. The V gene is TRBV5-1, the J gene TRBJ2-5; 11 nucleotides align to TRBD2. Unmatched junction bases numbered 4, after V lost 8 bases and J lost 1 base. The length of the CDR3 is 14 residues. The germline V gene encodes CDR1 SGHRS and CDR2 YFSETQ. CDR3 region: CARLAGGCQETQYF. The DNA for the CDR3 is TGCGCCAGGCTAGCGGGAGGTTGCCAAGAGACCCAGTACTTC.

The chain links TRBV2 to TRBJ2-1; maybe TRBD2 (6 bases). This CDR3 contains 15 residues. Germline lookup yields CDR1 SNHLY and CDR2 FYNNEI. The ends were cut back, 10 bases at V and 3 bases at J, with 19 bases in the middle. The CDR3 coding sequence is TGTGCCACCTCCCTCAGCGGGCCCTTCTACAATGAGCAGTTCTTC. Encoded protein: CATSLSGPFYNEQFF.

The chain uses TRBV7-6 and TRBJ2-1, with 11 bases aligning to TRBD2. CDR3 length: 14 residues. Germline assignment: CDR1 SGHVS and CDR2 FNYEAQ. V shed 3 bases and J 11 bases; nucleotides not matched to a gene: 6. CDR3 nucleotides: TGTGCCAGCAGCTTGACTAGCGGGGCCCCTAAGCAGTTCTTC. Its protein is CASSLTSGAPKQFF.

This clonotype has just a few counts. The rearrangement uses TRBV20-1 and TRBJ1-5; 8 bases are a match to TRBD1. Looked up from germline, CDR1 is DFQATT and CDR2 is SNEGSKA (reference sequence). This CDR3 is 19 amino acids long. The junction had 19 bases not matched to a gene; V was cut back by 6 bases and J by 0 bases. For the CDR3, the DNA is TGCAGTGCCTGGACAGGGCAACCAATCCGCGGCTATAGCAATCAGCCCCAGCATTTT. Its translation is CSAWTGQPIRGYSNQPQHF.

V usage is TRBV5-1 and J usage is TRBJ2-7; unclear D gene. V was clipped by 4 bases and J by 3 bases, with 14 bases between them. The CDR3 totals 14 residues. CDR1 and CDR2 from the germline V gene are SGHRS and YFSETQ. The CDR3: CASSPRLDGYEQYF. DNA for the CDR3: TGCGCCAGCAGCCCACGCCTTGACGGCTACGAGCAGTACTTC.

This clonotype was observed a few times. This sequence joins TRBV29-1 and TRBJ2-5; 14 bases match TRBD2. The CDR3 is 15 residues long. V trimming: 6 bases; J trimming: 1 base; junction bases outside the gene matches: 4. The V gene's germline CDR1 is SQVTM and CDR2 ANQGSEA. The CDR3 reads CSVLGLAGGQETQYF. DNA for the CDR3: TGCAGCGTGCTCGGACTAGCGGGAGGCCAAGAGACCCAGTACTTC.

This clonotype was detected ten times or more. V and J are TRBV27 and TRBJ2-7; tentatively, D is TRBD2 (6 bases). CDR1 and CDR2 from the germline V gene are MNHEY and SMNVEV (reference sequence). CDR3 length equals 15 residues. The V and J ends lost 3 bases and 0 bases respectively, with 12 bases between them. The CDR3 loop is CASSFRRDRSYEQYF. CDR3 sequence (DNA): TGTGCCAGCAGTTTCAGGCGGGACCGCTCCTACGAGCAGTACTTC.

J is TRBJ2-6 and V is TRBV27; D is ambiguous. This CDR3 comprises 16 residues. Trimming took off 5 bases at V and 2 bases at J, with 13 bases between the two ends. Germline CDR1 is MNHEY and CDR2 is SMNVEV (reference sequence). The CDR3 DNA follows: TGTGCCAGCAGTCCCTCCCTGGGCGCTGGGGCCAACGTCCTGACTTTC. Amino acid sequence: CASSPSLGAGANVLTF.

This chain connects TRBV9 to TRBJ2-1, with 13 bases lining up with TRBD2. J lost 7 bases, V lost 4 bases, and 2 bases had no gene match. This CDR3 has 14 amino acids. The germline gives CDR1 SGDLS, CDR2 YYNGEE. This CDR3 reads CASSLGLAGNEQFF. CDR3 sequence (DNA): TGTGCCAGCAGCTTGGGACTAGCGGGGAATGAGCAGTTCTTC.

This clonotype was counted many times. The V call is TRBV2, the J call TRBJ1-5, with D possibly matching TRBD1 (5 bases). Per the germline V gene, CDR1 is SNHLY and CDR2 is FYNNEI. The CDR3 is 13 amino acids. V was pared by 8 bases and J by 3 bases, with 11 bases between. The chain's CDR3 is CASRDSYNQPQHF. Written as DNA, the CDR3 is TGTGCCAGCCGCGACAGCTACAATCAGCCCCAGCATTTT.

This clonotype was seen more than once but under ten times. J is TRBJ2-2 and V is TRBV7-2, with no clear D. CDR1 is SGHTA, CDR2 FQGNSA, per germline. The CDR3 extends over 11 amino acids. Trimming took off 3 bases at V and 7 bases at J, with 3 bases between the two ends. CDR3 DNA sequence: TGTGCCAGCAGCTTCATCGGGGAGCTGTTTTTT. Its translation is CASSFIGELFF.

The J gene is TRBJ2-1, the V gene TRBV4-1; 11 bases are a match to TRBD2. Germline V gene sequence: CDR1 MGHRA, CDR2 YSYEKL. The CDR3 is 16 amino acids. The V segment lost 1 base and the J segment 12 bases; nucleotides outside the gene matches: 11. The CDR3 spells CASSQVSGTSGVWQFF. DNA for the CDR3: TGCGCCAGCAGCCAAGTCTCAGGGACTAGCGGTGTTTGGCAGTTCTTC.

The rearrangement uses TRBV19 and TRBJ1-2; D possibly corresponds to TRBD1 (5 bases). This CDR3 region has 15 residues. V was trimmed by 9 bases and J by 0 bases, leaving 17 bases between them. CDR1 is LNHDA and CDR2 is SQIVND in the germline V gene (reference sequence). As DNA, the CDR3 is TGTGCCAGCACGCTTAGTACAGGATCTAACTATGGCTACACCTTC. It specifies CASTLSTGSNYGYTF.

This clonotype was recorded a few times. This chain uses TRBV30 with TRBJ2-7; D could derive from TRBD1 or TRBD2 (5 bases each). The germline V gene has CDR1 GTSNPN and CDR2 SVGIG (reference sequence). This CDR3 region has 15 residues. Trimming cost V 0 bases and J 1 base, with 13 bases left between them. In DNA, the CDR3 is TGTGCCTGGAGTGTCGGGACCAAGACTTCCTACGAGCAGTACTTC. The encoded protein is CAWSVGTKTSYEQYF.